This T cell receptor (beta chain) was obtained from a study of Graves' ophthalmopathy and Graves' hyperthyroidism. The ends lost 11 bases at V and 0 bases at J; junction bases unmatched: 12. Germline lookup yields CDR1 ENHRY and CDR2 SYGVKD. The CDR3 is 15 residues long. This clonotype came up once. Its antigen is not known. Findings and limits, study-wide: A model built from 13 signatures distinguished ophthalmopathy from stable hyperthyroidism with roughly 90% sensitivity and 81.08% specificity. Blood samples also showed most expanded thyroid clonotypes exceeding 0.001 frequency.

Establishment of the diagnosis relied upon clinical symptoms, serum thyroxine, TRAb, thyroid ultrasound and orbital computed tomography. Beta-chain TCR CDR3 regions were amplified from RNA transcripts. RT-PCR with HTBI primers came first, then second-round multiplex PCR. TCRdb reanalysed the multiplex PCR reads using MiXCR and keeps one entry per CDR3 protein. The table lists 560,000 or so distinct CDR3 sequences, just under 40% of them singletons, with about 4% in the top ten. The chain links TRBV10-3 to TRBJ1-1, with 7 positions matching TRBD1. The source of this sequence is an adult man with Graves' hyperthyroidism. Sequenced sample: peripheral blood or thyroid tissue (not recorded which). CDR3 in amino acids: CASTRGGTVNTEAFF. The DNA of the CDR3 is TGTGCCTCCACGAGGGGCGGGACAGTGAACACTGAAGCTTTCTTT.